These 31 T cell receptor beta chains came from one sample sequenced in a study of T cell responses to AZD1222 COVID-19 vaccine. Only in-frame clones appear in the TCRdb table, and some are missing; sequencing was by immunoSEQ multiplex PCR. This table holds 150,000 or so clones, roughly nine tenths found once. The sample consisted of peripheral blood, taken on day 0 of AZD1222 vaccination. The receptors derive from an adult in good health.

The chain couples TRBV24-1 to TRBJ2-2; the D is unclear. V was shortened by 4 bases and J by 3 bases, with 8 bases between the two germline ends. Per the germline V gene, CDR1 is KGHDR and CDR2 is SFDVKD. The CDR3 is 14 residues long. CDR3 bases: TGTGCCACCAGTGACCCGTCACACACCGGGGAGCTGTTTTTT. Its protein is CATSDPSHTGELFF.

This clone has only one observation. The CDR3 sequence is CATSEEQYF. CDR3 DNA: TGTGCCACCAGTGAGGAGCAGTACTTC. This chain uses TRBV24-1 with TRBJ2-7; D is unresolved. V lost 4 bases to trimming and J lost 7 bases, with 1 base between them. Germline CDR1 is KGHDR and CDR2 is SFDVKD. The CDR3 runs 9 residues.

The chain is built from TRBV6-5 and TRBJ1-2; 9 bases fit TRBD1. V was pared by 6 bases and J by 7 bases, with 12 bases of the junction left unmatched. Germline V gives CDR1 MNHEY, CDR2 SVGAGI. This CDR3 is built from 15 residues. CDR3 loop: CASRKPGQGLGGYTF. The CDR3 nucleotides are TGTGCCAGCAGGAAGCCGGGACAGGGACTTGGTGGCTACACCTTC.

CDR3 amino acids: CASSLGPRGADTQYF. CDR3 bases: TGTGCCAGCAGCTTAGGTCCCCGGGGGGCAGATACGCAGTATTTT. The chain recombines TRBV11-2 with TRBJ2-3, with 7 bases identical to TRBD2. In germline, CDR1 is SGHAT, CDR2 FQNNGV. Unmatched junction bases numbered 5, after V lost 1 base and J lost 4 bases. The CDR3 is 15 residues long.

The gene calls are TRBV7-2 and TRBJ2-7, with D perhaps being TRBD1 or TRBD2 (6 bases each). Germline V CDR1 and CDR2: SGHTA, FQGNSA. CDR3 length: 15 residues. Trimming left V 4 bases short and J 6 bases short, with 19 bases between. The CDR3 nucleotides are TGTGCCAGCAGCTCCGTACCAACGGGGGCCTCCGAGCAGTACTTC. This encodes CASSSVPTGASEQYF.

This chain joins TRBV9 and TRBJ2-2; D is undetermined. Trimming shortened V by 1 base and J by 0 bases, and 7 bases separated the two germline ends. Germline V CDR1 and CDR2: SGDLS, YYNGEE. The CDR3 is 15 residues long. DNA of the CDR3: TGTGCCAGCAGCGTAACTCCAACGAACACCGGGGAGCTGTTTTTT. Translated: CASSVTPTNTGELFF.

The rearrangement links TRBV9 to TRBJ2-2; D is unclear. Trimming cost V 3 bases and J 0 bases, with 6 bases left between them. CDR1 is SGDLS, CDR2 YYNGEE, per germline. The CDR3 is 14 residues long. This CDR3 reads CASSGQPNTGELFF. The CDR3 DNA is TGTGCCAGCAGCGGTCAGCCGAACACCGGGGAGCTGTTTTTT. Combining the CDR3 with reference TRBV9 and TRBJ2-2 gives the whole variable domain DSGVTQTPKHLITATGQRVTLRCSPRSGDLSVYWYQQSLDQGLQFLIQYYNGEERAKGNILERFSAQQFPDLHSELNLSSLELGDSALYFCASSGQPNTGELFFGEGSRLTVL.

The chain has TRBV30 and TRBJ2-7; a possible D gene is TRBD2 (6 bases). The CDR3 is 12 amino acids. Germline-derived CDR1 and CDR2 are GTSNPN and SVGIG (reference sequence). V was cut by 4 bases and J by 5 bases, with 12 bases left in between. The CDR3 nucleotides are TGTGCCTGGATGGAGGGAGGCGACGAGCAGTACTTC. Its protein is CAWMEGGDEQYF.

The chain carries TRBV7-9 and TRBJ1-1; the match to TRBD1 covers 7 bases. The germline V gene has CDR1 SEHNR and CDR2 FQNEAQ (reference sequence). J was trimmed by 6 bases and V by 2 bases; bases with no gene match: 6. This CDR3 region has 14 residues. CDR3 sequence: CASSLFRGRAEAFF. The CDR3 DNA reads as TGTGCCAGCAGCTTATTTAGGGGGCGGGCTGAAGCTTTCTTT.

V gene TRBV9 combines with J gene TRBJ2-2; D remains unclear. The CDR3 loop spans 16 amino acids. V lost 0 bases and J 5 bases, leaving 14 bases between the germline ends. The germline V gene encodes CDR1 SGDLS and CDR2 YYNGEE. CDR3: CASSVGSRPRTGELFF. The DNA for the CDR3 is TGTGCCAGCAGCGTAGGATCCCGCCCGAGGACCGGGGAGCTGTTTTTT.

J is TRBJ2-3 and V is TRBV11-3; D is ambiguous. With 2 bases removed from V and 3 bases from J, the gap between germline ends came to 3 bases. CDR3 length: 12 residues. Germline CDR1 and CDR2: SGHNT and YENEEA. The DNA of the CDR3 is TGTGCCAGCAGCTTAAGGACAGATACGCAGTATTTT. This translates into CASSLRTDTQYF. Full variable domain (outside the CDR3, taken from reference TRBV11-3 and TRBJ2-3): EAGVVQSPRYKIIEKKQPVAFWCNPISGHNTLYWYLQNLGQGPELLIRYENEEAVDDSQLPKDRFSAERLKGVDSTLKIQPAELGDSAVYLCASSLRTDTQYFGPGTRLTVL.

The genes are TRBV7-8 and TRBJ1-4; 7 bases line up with TRBD1. Trimming cost V 5 bases and J 1 base; bases outside gene matches: 4. CDR3 length equals 15 residues. The germline gives CDR1 SGHVS, CDR2 FQNEAQ. The CDR3 DNA is TGTGCCAGCAGCCCGAACAGGGGAACTAATGAAAAACTGTTTTTT. Translated, it gives CASSPNRGTNEKLFF.

This chain links TRBV7-2 with TRBJ2-1, with D possibly TRBD2 on 7 matching bases. Trimming removed 5 bases at V and 0 bases at J, with 23 bases between. The CDR3 sequence is 19 residues long. Germline lookup yields CDR1 SGHTA and CDR2 FQGNSA. In DNA form, the CDR3 reads TGTGCCAGCAGCCCTAGGGGCGGGGGCCTCTCGAGCTCCTACAATGAGCAGTTCTTC. This codes for CASSPRGGGLSSSYNEQFF.

Only one count was recorded for this clone. The chain joins TRBV10-3 to TRBJ2-3; the D is unclear. The V end was cut by 6 bases, the J end by 6 bases, with 16 bases between. CDR3 length: 14 residues. Germline V CDR1 and CDR2: ENHRY, SYGVKD. Here the CDR3 DNA reads TGTGCCATCAGACGTCTTGGGGTGGGGGATACGCAGTATTTT. Translated: CAIRRLGVGDTQYF.

The J gene is TRBJ2-7, the V gene TRBV20-1; D is possibly TRBD2 (5 bases). Germline CDR1 DFQATT, CDR2 SNEGSKA (reference sequence). The CDR3 is 11 amino acids. V dropped 6 bases and J dropped 3 bases, with 9 bases sitting between them. The CDR3 reads CSAKDFYEQYF. The CDR3 nucleotides read TGCAGTGCAAAGGACTTCTACGAGCAGTACTTC.

Note on this clone: At the DNA level, this CDR3 is encoded by other sequences in the same sample as well. V is TRBV29-1 and J is TRBJ1-1, with unresolved D. This CDR3 region has 12 residues. Germline loops: CDR1 SQVTM, CDR2 ANQGSEA. The V end was cut by 1 base, the J end by 4 bases, with 7 bases between. The DNA for the CDR3 is TGCAGCGTTGAAGGGAGAGGCACTGAAGCTTTCTTT. Encoded protein: CSVEGRGTEAFF.

The rearrangement links TRBV7-2 to TRBJ1-5; D is undetermined. Between the trimmed V and J ends, which lost 1 base and 6 bases, there was a span of 25 bases. The CDR3 sequence is 19 residues long. Germline-derived CDR1 and CDR2 are SGHTA and FQGNSA. The CDR3 region has the DNA TGTGCCAGCAGCTTAGTCGGGGTTGGAAGTTTAGGTCTGGCTCAGCCCCAGCATTTT. Its protein product is CASSLVGVGSLGLAQPQHF.

The chain recombines TRBV30 with TRBJ1-1, with D possibly TRBD1 on 6 matching bases. The CDR3 extends over 13 amino acids. V lost 0 bases, J lost 3 bases, and 8 bases lay in between. Germline loops: CDR1 GTSNPN, CDR2 SVGIG (reference sequence). CDR3 amino acids: CAWSVGGDTEAFF. The DNA of the CDR3 is TGTGCCTGGAGTGTAGGGGGAGACACTGAAGCTTTCTTT.

V and J are TRBV19 and TRBJ1-1, with unresolved D. There are 13 residues in the CDR3. V was clipped by 6 bases and J by 0 bases, with 8 bases between them. The germline V gene has CDR1 LNHDA and CDR2 SQIVND (reference sequence). The CDR3 coding sequence is TGTGCCAGTAGCCCCAAAGTGAACACTGAAGCTTTCTTT. Amino acid sequence: CASSPKVNTEAFF.

The chain couples TRBV9 to TRBJ1-2, with D tentatively TRBD1 (6 bases). The CDR3 is made up of 13 amino acids. Trimming took off 3 bases at V and 6 bases at J, with 12 bases between the two ends. CDR1 and CDR2 from the germline V gene are SGDLS and YYNGEE. The DNA for the CDR3 is TGTGCCAGCAGCGCCCGGGACACAAATGGCTACACCTTC. This encodes CASSARDTNGYTF.

The chain couples TRBV9 to TRBJ2-1; D might be TRBD1 (6 bases). The CDR3 runs to 19 residues. V dropped 4 bases and J dropped 0 bases, with 23 bases sitting between them. Germline CDR1 and CDR2: SGDLS and YYNGEE. CDR3 residues: CASSSTGSRSSDSYNEQFF. CDR3 DNA sequence: TGTGCCAGCAGCTCAACAGGGAGTAGGTCTTCGGACTCCTACAATGAGCAGTTCTTC. Full variable domain (remainder filled in from reference TRBV9 and TRBJ2-1): DSGVTQTPKHLITATGQRVTLRCSPRSGDLSVYWYQQSLDQGLQFLIQYYNGEERAKGNILERFSAQQFPDLHSELNLSSLELGDSALYFCASSSTGSRSSDSYNEQFFGPGTRLTVL.

The chain carries TRBV11-2 and TRBJ1-2; D gene unclear. CDR3 length: 18 residues. Germline assignment: CDR1 SGHAT and CDR2 FQNNGV. V lost 5 bases and J lost 4, with 26 bases in between. CDR3 in DNA: TGTGCCAGCAGCCCGGCCTGGGCGGGCCTTCCCCACATCTATGGCTACACCTTC. Protein product: CASSPAWAGLPHIYGYTF.

The V and J genes are TRBV10-3 and TRBJ1-1; the D is unclear. Germline V gene lookup returns CDR1 ENHRY and CDR2 SYGVKD. The CDR3 is 13 residues long. Trimming took 5 bases from V and 3 from J, leaving 10 bases between them. The CDR3 nucleotides are TGTGCCATCAGTCCCGAAGCGGACACTGAAGCTTTCTTT. Residues: CAISPEADTEAFF.

The chain employs TRBV7-6 and TRBJ2-1; 11 nucleotides match TRBD2. Germline CDR1 SGHVS, CDR2 FNYEAQ. Trimming removed 5 bases from V and 3 bases from J; junction bases left unmatched: 3. The CDR3 is 15 residues long. The CDR3 coding sequence is TGTGCCAGCAGCGGAACTAGCGGGGGCTACAATGAGCAGTTCTTC. Its protein product is CASSGTSGGYNEQFF.

The rearrangement uses TRBV5-6 and TRBJ1-2, with 7 bases fitting TRBD1. This CDR3 has 15 amino acids. The germline V gene encodes CDR1 SGHDT and CDR2 YYEEEE. With 3 bases clipped from V and 8 bases from J, the junction kept 13 bases outside the gene matches. CDR3 in DNA: TGTGCCAGCAGCTGGCCGGGACAGACCTCAGCGGGCTACACCTTC. As protein: CASSWPGQTSAGYTF.

The genes are TRBV5-8 and TRBJ1-3; the D is unclear. With 0 bases removed from V and 5 bases from J, the gap between germline ends came to 12 bases. The CDR3 is 15 residues long. Germline CDR1 and CDR2: SGHTS and YDEGEE. For the CDR3, the DNA is TGTGCCAGCAGCTTGGAGATCCCGGCCCGAAACACCATATATTTT. Translation gives CASSLEIPARNTIYF.

The chain employs TRBV5-1 and TRBJ2-6, with no clear D. Germline lookup yields CDR1 SGHRS and CDR2 YFSETQ. Trimming cost V 4 bases and J 2 bases, with 22 bases left between them. This CDR3 spans 19 amino acids. DNA of the CDR3: TGCGCCAGCAGCCCCCTGATTCCCCCCCACGTCACTGGGGCCAACGTCCTGACTTTC. This encodes CASSPLIPPHVTGANVLTF.

The rearrangement links TRBV11-2 to TRBJ2-1; TRBD1 is a possible D gene (6 bases). Deletions cut 5 bases from V and 8 bases from J, with 22 bases between. Germline-derived CDR1 and CDR2 are SGHAT and FQNNGV. This CDR3 contains 16 residues. DNA for the CDR3: TGTGCCAGCAGCCCCAGAACAGGGCAGGGCCTCGATGAGCAGTTCTTC. It codes for CASSPRTGQGLDEQFF.

This rearrangement joins TRBV13 to TRBJ1-6; D is perhaps TRBD1 (5 bases). Germline V gene data show CDR1 as PRHDT and CDR2 as FYEKMQ (reference sequence). The V end was cut by 0 bases, the J end by 6 bases, with 12 bases between. CDR3 length: 16 amino acids. CDR3 in amino acids: CASSLGLTASNSPLHF. As DNA, the CDR3 is TGTGCCAGCAGCTTAGGTTTGACAGCATCTAATTCACCCCTCCACTTT.

The rearrangement links TRBV5-1 to TRBJ1-2; no definite D call. The CDR3 has 12 residues. The V end was cut by 2 bases, the J end by 8 bases, with 10 bases between. Germline V CDR1 and CDR2: SGHRS, YFSETQ. The CDR3 loop is CASSFGSRGYTF. CDR3 DNA sequence: TGCGCCAGCAGCTTTGGCTCGAGGGGCTACACCTTC.

This chain connects TRBV9 to TRBJ2-1, with a tentative D call TRBD2 (6 bases). The CDR3 sequence is 16 residues long. Trimming stripped 3 bases from V and 5 bases from J, with 18 bases between. Looked up from germline, CDR1 is SGDLS and CDR2 is YYNGEE. DNA of the CDR3: TGTGCCAGCAGCGGGACAAGTCGGGGGTTAGACAATGAGCAGTTCTTC. Its translation: CASSGTSRGLDNEQFF.